This T cell receptor beta chain was identified during a study of T cells after yellow fever vaccination. Study-wide points: Relatively few clonotypes were ones that appeared in both CD4 and CD8 compartments. Within FACS-sorted repertoires, abundant clonotypes contaminating from the bulk population could be present.

In this sample, this clonotype turned up a few times. Its antigen is still unknown. Germline lookup yields CDR1 SEHNR and CDR2 FQNEAQ (reference sequence). The V and J ends lost 5 bases and 2 bases, in that order; junction bases with no gene match: 5. This CDR3 spans 15 amino acids. TCRdb called the 5' RACE reads again in MiXCR, with one record for every CDR3 protein. The sample holds roughly 250,000 distinct CDR3 sequences, 10% to 15% seen once. The rearrangement links TRBV7-9 to TRBJ2-1; 8 bases agree with TRBD2. The sequencing used CD4+ T cells sorted from PBMCs, collected 45 days after the yellow fever booster vaccination. This receptor was obtained from a man between 25 and 39 years old who received the YFV17D yellow fever vaccine. CDR3 DNA sequence: TGTGCCAGCAGCCTCCCCGGGGGGGCCTACAATGAGCAGTTCTTC. Amino acid sequence: CASSLPGGAYNEQFF.